This T cell receptor (beta chain) was sequenced in a study of shared clonotypes between healthy human individuals. Study-wide points: Clonotype sharing levels among donors were expected to vary with sequencing depth.

Clones were sequenced by immunoSEQ multiplex PCR, and TCRdb holds only the in-frame ones, with some missing. The table lists over a million clones, roughly 98.5% of them singletons. Losses at the gene ends were 4 bases for V and 5 bases for J; bases not matched to a gene: 11. The CDR3 runs to 17 residues. From germline, CDR1 is MNHNS and CDR2 SASEGT. In the case of this clone: The antigen is not known.

The rearrangement uses TRBV6-1 and TRBJ2-2, with 9 bases that match TRBD2. Sequencing used naive CD4+ T cells sorted from blood. The subset: CD45RA+ positively selected. This TCR derives from a man younger than 45 in good health. The CDR3 here is CASSVVAAGGSTGELFF. The CDR3 bases are TGTGCCAGCAGTGTTGTAGCGGCGGGAGGGTCTACCGGGGAGCTGTTTTTT.